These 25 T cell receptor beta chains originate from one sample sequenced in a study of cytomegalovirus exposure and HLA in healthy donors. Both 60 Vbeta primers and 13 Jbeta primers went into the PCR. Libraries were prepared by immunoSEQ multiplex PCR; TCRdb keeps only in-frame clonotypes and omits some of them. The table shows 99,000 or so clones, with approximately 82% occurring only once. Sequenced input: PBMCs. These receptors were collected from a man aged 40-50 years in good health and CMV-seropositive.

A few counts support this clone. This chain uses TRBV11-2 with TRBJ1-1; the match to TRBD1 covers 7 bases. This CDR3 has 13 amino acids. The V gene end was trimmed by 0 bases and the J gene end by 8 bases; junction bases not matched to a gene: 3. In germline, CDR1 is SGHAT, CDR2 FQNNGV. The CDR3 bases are TGTGCCAGCAGCTTAGAACAGGGGAGAGAAGCTTTCTTT. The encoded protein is CASSLEQGREAFF.

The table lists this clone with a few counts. This chain's CDR3 is CASSIGLAGGSRTDTQYF. Here the CDR3 DNA reads TGTGCCAGTAGTATCGGACTAGCGGGGGGGTCACGCACAGATACGCAGTATTTT. The V call is TRBV19, the J call TRBJ2-3; 15 bases agree with TRBD2. The CDR3 loop spans 18 amino acids. V gave up 3 bases and J gave up 1 base; unmatched junction bases: 5. Germline CDR1 LNHDA, CDR2 SQIVND (reference sequence).

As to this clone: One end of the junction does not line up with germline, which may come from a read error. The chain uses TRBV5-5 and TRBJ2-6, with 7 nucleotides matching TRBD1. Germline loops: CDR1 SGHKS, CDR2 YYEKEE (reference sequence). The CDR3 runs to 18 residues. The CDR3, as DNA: TGTGCCAGCAGCTTGGAGGGCAGGGGGAGCTCTGGGGCCAACGGCCTGACTTTC. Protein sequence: CASSLEGRGSSGANGLTF.

This CDR3 reads CASSRPMEGTYEQYF. DNA for the CDR3: TGTGCCAGCAGCCGTCCCATGGAGGGGACCTACGAGCAGTACTTC. The V gene is TRBV7-8, the J gene TRBJ2-7; D is possibly TRBD2 (6 bases). Per germline, CDR1 SGHVS and CDR2 FQNEAQ. The CDR3 has 15 amino acids. Trimming left V 5 bases short and J 2 bases short, with 16 bases between.

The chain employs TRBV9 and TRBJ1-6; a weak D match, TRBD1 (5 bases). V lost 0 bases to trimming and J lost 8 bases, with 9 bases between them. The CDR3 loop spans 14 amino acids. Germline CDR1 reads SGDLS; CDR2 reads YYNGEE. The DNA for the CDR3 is TGTGCCAGCAGCGTAGGACAGAGAGATTCACCCCTCCACTTT. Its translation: CASSVGQRDSPLHF.

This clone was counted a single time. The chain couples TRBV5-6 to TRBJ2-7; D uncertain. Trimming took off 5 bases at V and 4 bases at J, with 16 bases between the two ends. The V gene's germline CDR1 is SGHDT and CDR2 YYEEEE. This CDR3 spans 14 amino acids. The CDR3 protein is CASRRSAGIYEQYF. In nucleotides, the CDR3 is TGTGCCAGCAGAAGGAGTGCTGGTATTTACGAGCAGTACTTC.

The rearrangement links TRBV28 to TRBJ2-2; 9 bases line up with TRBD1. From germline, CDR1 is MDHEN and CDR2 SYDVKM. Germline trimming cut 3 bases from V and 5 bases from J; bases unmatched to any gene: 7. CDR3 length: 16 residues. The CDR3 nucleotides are TGTGCCAGCAGTTTTGATGGACAGGGGCGGACCGGGGAGCTGTTTTTT. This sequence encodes CASSFDGQGRTGELFF.

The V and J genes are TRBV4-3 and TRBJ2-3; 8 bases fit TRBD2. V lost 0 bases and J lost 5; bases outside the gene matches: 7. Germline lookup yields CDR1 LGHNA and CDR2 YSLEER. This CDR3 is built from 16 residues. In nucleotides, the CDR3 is TGCGCCAGCAGCCAAGATATCCAGCGGGGGTTAGATACGCAGTATTTT. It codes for CASSQDIQRGLDTQYF.

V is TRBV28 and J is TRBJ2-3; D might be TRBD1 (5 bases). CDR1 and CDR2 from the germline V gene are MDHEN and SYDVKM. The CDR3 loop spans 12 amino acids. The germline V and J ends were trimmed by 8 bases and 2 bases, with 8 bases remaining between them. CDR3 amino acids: CASDSVTDTQYF. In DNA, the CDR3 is TGTGCCAGCGACAGCGTCACAGATACGCAGTATTTT.

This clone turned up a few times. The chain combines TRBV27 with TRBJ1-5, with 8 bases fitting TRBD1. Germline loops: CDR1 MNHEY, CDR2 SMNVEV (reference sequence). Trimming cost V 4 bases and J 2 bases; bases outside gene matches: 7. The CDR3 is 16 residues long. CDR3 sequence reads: CASSSFDRGGNQPQHF. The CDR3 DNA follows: TGTGCCAGCAGTTCCTTTGACAGGGGTGGCAATCAGCCCCAGCATTTT.

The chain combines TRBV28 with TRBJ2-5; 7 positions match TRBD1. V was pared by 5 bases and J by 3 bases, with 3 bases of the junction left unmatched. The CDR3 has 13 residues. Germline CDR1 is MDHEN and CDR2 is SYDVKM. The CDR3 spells CASSTGTEETQYF. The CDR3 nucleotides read TGTGCCAGCAGTACTGGGACAGAAGAGACCCAGTACTTC.

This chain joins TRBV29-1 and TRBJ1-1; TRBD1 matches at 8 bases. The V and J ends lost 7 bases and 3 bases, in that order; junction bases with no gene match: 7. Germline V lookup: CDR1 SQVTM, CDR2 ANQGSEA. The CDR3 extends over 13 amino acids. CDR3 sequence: CSASRGQDTEAFF. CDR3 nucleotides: TGCAGCGCCTCCAGGGGGCAGGACACTGAAGCTTTCTTT.

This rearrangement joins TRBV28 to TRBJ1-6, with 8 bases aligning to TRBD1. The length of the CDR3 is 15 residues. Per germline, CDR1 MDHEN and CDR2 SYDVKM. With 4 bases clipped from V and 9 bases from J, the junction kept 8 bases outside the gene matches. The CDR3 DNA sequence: TGTGCCAGCAGTTCAACCAGGGGGCTCAGTTCACCCCTCCACTTT. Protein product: CASSSTRGLSSPLHF.

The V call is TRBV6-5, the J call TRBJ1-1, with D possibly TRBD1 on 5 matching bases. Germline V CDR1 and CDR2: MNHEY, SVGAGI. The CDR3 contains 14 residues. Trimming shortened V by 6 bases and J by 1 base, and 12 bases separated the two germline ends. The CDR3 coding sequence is TGTGCCAGCAGAAGGGGCGTCCGGAACACTGAAGCTTTCTTT. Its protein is CASRRGVRNTEAFF.

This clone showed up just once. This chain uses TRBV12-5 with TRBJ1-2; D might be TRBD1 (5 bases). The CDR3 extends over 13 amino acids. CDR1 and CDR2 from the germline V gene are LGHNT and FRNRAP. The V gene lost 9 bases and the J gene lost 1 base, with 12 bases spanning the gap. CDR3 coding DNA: TGTGCTAGGCGACAGAGTTTTAACTATGGCTACACCTTC. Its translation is CARRQSFNYGYTF.

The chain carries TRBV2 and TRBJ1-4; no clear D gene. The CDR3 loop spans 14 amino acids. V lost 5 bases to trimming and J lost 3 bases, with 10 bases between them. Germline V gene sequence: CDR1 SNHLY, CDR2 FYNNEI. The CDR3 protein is CASSSRVANEKLFF. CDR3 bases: TGTGCCAGCAGTAGCCGGGTGGCTAATGAAAAACTGTTTTTT.

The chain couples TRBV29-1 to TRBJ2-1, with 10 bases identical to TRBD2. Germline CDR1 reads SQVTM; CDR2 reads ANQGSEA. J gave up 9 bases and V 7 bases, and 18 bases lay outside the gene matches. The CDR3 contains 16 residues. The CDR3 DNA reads TGCAGCGCTGGAGGTGCTAGCGGGAGTTCATCCGGTGAGCAGTTCTTC. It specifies CSAGGASGSSSGEQFF.

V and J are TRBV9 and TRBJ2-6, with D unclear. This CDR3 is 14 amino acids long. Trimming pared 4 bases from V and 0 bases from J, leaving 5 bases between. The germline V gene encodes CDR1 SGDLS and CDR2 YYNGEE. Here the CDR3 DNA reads TGTGCCAGCAGCTCCCACTCTGGGGCCAACGTCCTGACTTTC. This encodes CASSSHSGANVLTF. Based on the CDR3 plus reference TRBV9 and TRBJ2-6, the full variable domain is DSGVTQTPKHLITATGQRVTLRCSPRSGDLSVYWYQQSLDQGLQFLIQYYNGEERAKGNILERFSAQQFPDLHSELNLSSLELGDSALYFCASSSHSGANVLTFGAGSRLTVL.

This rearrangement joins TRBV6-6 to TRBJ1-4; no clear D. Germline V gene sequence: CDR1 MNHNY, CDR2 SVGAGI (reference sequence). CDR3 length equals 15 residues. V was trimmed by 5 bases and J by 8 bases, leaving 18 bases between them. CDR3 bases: TGTGCCAGCAGTCCGTCGACCGGCGGATGGGAAAAACTGTTTTTT. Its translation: CASSPSTGGWEKLFF.

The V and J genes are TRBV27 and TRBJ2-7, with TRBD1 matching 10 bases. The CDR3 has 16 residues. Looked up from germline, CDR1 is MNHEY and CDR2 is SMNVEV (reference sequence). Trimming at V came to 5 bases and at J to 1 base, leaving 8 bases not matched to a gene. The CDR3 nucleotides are TGTGCCAGCAGTCCGGCCGGGACAGGGGTTTCCTACGAGCAGTACTTC. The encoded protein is CASSPAGTGVSYEQYF.

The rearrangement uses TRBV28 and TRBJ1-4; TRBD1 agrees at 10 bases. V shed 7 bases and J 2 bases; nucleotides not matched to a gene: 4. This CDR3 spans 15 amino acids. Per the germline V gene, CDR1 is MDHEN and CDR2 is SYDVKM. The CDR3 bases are TGTGCCAGCAATGACAGGGGGCTTACTAATGAAAAACTGTTTTTT. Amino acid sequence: CASNDRGLTNEKLFF.

The CDR3 coding sequence is TGTGCCAGCCAAGGGGACAGGGCCCTAAACACTGAAGCTTTCTTT. Translating it yields CASQGDRALNTEAFF. V gene TRBV2 combines with J gene TRBJ1-1; 9 bases align to TRBD1. Unmatched junction bases numbered 9, after V lost 8 bases and J lost 2 bases. Germline V CDR1 and CDR2: SNHLY, FYNNEI. CDR3 length: 15 residues.

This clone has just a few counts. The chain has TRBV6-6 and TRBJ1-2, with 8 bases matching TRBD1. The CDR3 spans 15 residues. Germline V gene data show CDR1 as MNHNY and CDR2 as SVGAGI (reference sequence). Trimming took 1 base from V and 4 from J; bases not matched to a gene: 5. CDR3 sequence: CASSYYGQGFYGYTF. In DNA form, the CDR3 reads TGTGCCAGCAGTTACTATGGACAGGGATTCTATGGCTACACCTTC.

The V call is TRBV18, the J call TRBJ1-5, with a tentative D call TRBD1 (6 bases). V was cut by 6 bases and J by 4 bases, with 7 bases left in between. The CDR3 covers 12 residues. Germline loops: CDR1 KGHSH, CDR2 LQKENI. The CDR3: CASSDRNQPQHF. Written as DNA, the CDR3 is TGTGCCAGCTCGGACAGAAATCAGCCCCAGCATTTT.

CDR3 loop: CASSTDLSRGGEQFF. The CDR3 coding sequence is TGTGCCAGCAGCACCGATTTGTCCCGAGGGGGTGAGCAGTTCTTC. The J gene is TRBJ2-1, the V gene TRBV7-2; D possibly corresponds to TRBD1 (6 bases). The CDR3 is made up of 15 amino acids. Trimming removed 5 bases at V and 9 bases at J, with 20 bases between. CDR1 and CDR2 from the germline V gene are SGHTA and FQGNSA.